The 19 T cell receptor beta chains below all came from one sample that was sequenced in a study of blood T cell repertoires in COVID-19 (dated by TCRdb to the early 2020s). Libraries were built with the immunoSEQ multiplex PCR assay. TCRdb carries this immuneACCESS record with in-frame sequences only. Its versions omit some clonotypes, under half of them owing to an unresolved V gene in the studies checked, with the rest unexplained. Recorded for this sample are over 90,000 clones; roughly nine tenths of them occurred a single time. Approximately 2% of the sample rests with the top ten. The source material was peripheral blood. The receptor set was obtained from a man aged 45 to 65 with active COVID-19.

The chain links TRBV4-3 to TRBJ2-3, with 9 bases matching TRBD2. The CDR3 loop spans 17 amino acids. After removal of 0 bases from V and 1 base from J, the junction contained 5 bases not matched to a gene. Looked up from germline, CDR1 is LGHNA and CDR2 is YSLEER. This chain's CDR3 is CASSQDLVAGGTDTQYF. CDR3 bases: TGCGCCAGCAGCCAAGATCTTGTAGCGGGGGGCACAGATACGCAGTATTTT.

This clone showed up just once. CDR3 nucleotide sequence: TGTGCCAGCAGAACAGACACTGGGGCCAACGTCCTGACTTTC. This codes for CASRTDTGANVLTF. V usage is TRBV27 and J usage is TRBJ2-6; D uncertain. This CDR3 contains 14 residues. Trimming stripped 6 bases from V and 2 bases from J, with 8 bases between. CDR1 is MNHEY and CDR2 is SMNVEV in the germline V gene (reference sequence).

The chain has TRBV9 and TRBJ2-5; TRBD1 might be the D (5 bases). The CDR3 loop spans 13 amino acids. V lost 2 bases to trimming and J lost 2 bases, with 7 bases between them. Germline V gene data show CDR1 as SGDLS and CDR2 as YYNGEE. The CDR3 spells CASSVRVQETQYF. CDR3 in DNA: TGTGCCAGCAGCGTCAGGGTTCAAGAGACCCAGTACTTC.

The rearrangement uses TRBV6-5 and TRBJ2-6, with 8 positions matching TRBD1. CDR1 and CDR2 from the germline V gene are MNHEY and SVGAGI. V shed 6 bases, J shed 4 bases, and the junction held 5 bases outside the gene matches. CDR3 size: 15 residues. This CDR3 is CASRLTGVGANVLTF. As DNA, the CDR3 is TGTGCCAGCAGGCTGACAGGGGTCGGGGCCAACGTCCTGACTTTC.

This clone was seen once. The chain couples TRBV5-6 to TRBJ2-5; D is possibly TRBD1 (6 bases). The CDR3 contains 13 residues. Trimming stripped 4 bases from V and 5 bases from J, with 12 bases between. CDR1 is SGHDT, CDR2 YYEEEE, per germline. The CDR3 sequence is CASSEGQRETQYF. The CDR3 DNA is TGTGCCAGCAGCGAGGGACAACGCGAGACCCAGTACTTC.

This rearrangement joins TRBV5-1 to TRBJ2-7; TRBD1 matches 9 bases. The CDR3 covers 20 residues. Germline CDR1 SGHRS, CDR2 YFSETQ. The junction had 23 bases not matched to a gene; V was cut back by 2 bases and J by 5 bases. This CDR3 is CASSLRSGALGTGSFNEQYF. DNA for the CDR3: TGCGCCAGCAGCTTAAGATCCGGTGCTCTAGGGACAGGGAGTTTCAACGAGCAGTACTTC.

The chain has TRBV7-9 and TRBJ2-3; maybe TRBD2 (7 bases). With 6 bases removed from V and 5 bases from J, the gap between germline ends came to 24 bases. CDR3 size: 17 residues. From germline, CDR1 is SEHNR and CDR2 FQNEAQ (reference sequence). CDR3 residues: CASRQTSAGALGDTQYF. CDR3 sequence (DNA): TGTGCCAGCAGACAAACCTCGGCGGGGGCCCTCGGAGATACGCAGTATTTT. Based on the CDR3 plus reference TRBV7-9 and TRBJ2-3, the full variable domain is DTGVSQNPRHKITKRGQNVTFRCDPISEHNRLYWYRQTLGQGPEFLTYFQNEAQLEKSRLLSDRFSAERPKGSFSTLEIQRTEQGDSAMYLCASRQTSAGALGDTQYFGPGTRLTVL.

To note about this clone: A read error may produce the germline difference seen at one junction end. The chain's CDR3 is CASSQKSGGTTF. The CDR3 DNA is TGTGCCAGCAGCCAAAAGAGTGGGGGGACTACCTTC. The chain joins TRBV3-1 (or the pseudogene TRBV3-2) to TRBJ2-7, with 7 bases that match TRBD2. Germline V gene sequence: CDR1 LGHDT, CDR2 YNNKEL (reference sequence). This CDR3 spans 12 amino acids.

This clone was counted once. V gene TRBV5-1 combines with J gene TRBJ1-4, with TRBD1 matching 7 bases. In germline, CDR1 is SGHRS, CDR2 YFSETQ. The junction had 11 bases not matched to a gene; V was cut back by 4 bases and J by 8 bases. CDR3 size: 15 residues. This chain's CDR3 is CASSPLDRVGEKLFF. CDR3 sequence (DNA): TGCGCCAGCAGCCCCCTCGACAGGGTAGGGGAAAAACTGTTTTTT.

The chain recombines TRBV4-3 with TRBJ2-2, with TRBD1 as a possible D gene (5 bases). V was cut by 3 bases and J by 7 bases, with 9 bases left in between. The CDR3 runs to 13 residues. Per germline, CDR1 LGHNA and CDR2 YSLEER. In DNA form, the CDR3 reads TGCGCCAGCAGCCAGGCTCAGGGCGGGGAGCTGTTTTTT. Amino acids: CASSQAQGGELFF.

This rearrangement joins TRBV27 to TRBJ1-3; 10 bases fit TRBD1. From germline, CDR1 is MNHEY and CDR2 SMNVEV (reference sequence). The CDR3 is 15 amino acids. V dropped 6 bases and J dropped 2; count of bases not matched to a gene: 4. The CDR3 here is CASSSGTGAGNTIYF. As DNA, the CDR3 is TGTGCCAGCAGCAGCGGGACAGGGGCTGGAAACACCATATATTTT.

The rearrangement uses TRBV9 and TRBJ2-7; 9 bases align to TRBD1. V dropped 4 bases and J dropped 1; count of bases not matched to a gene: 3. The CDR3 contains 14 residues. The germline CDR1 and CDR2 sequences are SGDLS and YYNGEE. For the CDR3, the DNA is TGTGCCAGCAGCAGGACAGGGGAATCCTACGAGCAGTACTTC. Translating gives CASSRTGESYEQYF.

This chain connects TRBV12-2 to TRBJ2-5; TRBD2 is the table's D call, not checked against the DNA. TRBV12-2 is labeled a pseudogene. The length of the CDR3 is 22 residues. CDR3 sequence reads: CASRLVSRKGLAGGLIRETQYF. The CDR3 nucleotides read TGTGCAAGTCGCTTAGTGAGCCGAAAGGGACTAGCGGGGGGCCTGATCCGGGAGACCCAGTACTTC.

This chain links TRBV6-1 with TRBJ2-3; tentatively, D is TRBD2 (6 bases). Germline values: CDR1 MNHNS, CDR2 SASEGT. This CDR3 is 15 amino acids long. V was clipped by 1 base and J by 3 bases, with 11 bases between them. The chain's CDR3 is CASSEGGEWTDTQYF. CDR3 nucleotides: TGTGCCAGCAGTGAAGGGGGGGAGTGGACAGATACGCAGTATTTT.

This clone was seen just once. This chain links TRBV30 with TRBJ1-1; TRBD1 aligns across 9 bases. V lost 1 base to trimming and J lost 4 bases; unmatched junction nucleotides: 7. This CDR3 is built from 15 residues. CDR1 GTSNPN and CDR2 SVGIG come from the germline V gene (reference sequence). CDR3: CAWSGTGGFGTEAFF. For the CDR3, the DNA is TGTGCCTGGAGTGGTACAGGGGGCTTCGGCACTGAAGCTTTCTTT.

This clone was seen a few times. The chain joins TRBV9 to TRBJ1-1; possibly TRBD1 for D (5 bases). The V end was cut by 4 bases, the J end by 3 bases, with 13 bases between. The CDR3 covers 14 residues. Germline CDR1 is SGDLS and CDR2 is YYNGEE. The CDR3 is CASSPVQGYTEAFF. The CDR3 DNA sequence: TGTGCCAGCAGCCCCGTCCAGGGCTACACTGAAGCTTTCTTT.

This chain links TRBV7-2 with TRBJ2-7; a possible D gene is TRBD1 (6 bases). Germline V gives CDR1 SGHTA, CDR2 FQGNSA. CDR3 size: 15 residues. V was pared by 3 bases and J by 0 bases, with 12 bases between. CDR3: CASSFYRDPSYEQYF. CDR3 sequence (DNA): TGTGCCAGCAGCTTTTACAGGGATCCCTCCTACGAGCAGTACTTC.

CDR3 coding DNA: TGCGCCAGCAGCTATACAGGGATTGGAGAGACCCAGTACTTC. It is translated as CASSYTGIGETQYF. The genes are TRBV5-1 and TRBJ2-5, with a weak D call TRBD1 (6 bases). Germline V lookup: CDR1 SGHRS, CDR2 YFSETQ. The germline V and J ends were trimmed by 3 bases and 4 bases, with 13 bases remaining between them. The CDR3 covers 14 residues.

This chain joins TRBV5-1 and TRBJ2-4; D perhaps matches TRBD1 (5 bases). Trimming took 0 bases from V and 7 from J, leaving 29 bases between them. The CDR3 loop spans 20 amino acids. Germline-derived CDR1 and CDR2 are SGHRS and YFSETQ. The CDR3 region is CASSLDGFLGVTSRQNIQYF. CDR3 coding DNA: TGCGCCAGCAGCTTGGATGGATTCTTAGGGGTTACATCCCGTCAGAACATTCAGTACTTC.